What follows are 5 T cell receptor beta chains derived from one specimen sequenced in a study of radiation and T cells in renal cell carcinoma. Data came from immunoSEQ multiplex PCR; TCRdb stores just in-frame clones and leaves some out. Altogether about 16,000 clones are present, 58% being singletons, with the ten largest covering 9.7%. Treatment: treatment-naive control, cytoreductive nephrectomy. The sample here was tumor tissue, taken from a patient whose treatment was nephrectomy without radiotherapy. Every receptor here comes from a man in his forties with renal cell carcinoma.

The CDR3 sequence is CASSLQGHLPPEAFF. For the CDR3, the DNA is TGCGCCAGCAGCCTTCAGGGACATCTCCCCCCGGAAGCTTTCTTT. The J gene is TRBJ1-1, the V gene TRBV4-1, with D maybe TRBD1 (6 bases). Per the germline V gene, CDR1 is MGHRA and CDR2 is YSYEKL. V gave up 4 bases and J gave up 8 bases, with 20 bases separating them. CDR3 size: 15 residues.

This clone is medium-sized within its sample. The chain links TRBV7-8 to TRBJ2-7, with D possibly TRBD1 on 6 matching bases. Trimming removed 4 bases from V and 4 bases from J, with 8 bases in between. The CDR3 extends over 12 amino acids. Germline values: CDR1 SGHVS, CDR2 FQNEAQ. CDR3 DNA sequence: TGTGCCAGCAGCTCTGGACAGTACGAGCAGTACTTC. Translating it yields CASSSGQYEQYF.

This sequence joins TRBV14 and TRBJ1-1; a possible D gene is TRBD1 (5 bases). The CDR3 contains 14 residues. In germline, CDR1 is SGHDN, CDR2 FVKESK. The V end was cut by 4 bases, the J end by 6 bases, with 15 bases between. CDR3 loop: CASSPYGRGPEAFF. CDR3 nucleotides: TGTGCCAGCAGCCCCTACGGGCGGGGACCTGAAGCTTTCTTT.

The table lists this clone with a few counts. The chain has TRBV7-3 and TRBJ1-2; no reliable D call. The CDR3 runs 14 residues. In germline, CDR1 is SGHTA, CDR2 FQGTGA. V lost 5 bases and J lost 1, with 11 bases in between. CDR3 amino acids: CASSRGENNYGYTF. The CDR3 region has the DNA TGTGCCAGCAGCCGTGGGGAGAATAACTATGGCTACACCTTC.

This chain joins TRBV2 and TRBJ2-1; TRBD2 agrees at 8 bases. V shed 0 bases, J shed 9 bases, and the junction held 7 bases outside the gene matches. The CDR3 consists of 15 residues. Germline CDR1 SNHLY, CDR2 FYNNEI. The CDR3 DNA sequence: TGTGCCAGCAGTGAAGCCCCGGGGGGGCCATTTGAGCAGTTCTTC. This encodes CASSEAPGGPFEQFF.